These 7 T cell receptor beta chains originate from one sample sequenced in a study of blood T cell repertoires in COVID-19. Profiled with immunoSEQ multiplex PCR; TCRdb holds only in-frame clones, not every one. The sample shows about 59,000 clones, 70% to 85% of them seen only once. Source material: peripheral blood. The origin of the receptors is a woman in her sixties or seventies with acute or convalescent COVID-19.

The table lists this clone with a few counts. The chain recombines TRBV27 with TRBJ1-6, with D unresolved. The ends were cut back, 1 base at V and 7 bases at J, with 8 bases in the middle. Germline V lookup: CDR1 MNHEY, CDR2 SMNVEV (reference sequence). This CDR3 is built from 14 residues. As DNA, the CDR3 is TGTGCCAGCAGTTTATTACCGGGGAATTCACCCCTCCACTTT. It codes for CASSLLPGNSPLHF.

The V call is TRBV5-6, the J call TRBJ2-5; 10 bases fit TRBD2. J gave up 2 bases and V 4 bases, and 2 bases lay outside the gene matches. Germline V gene sequence: CDR1 SGHDT, CDR2 YYEEEE. The CDR3 consists of 14 residues. The CDR3 DNA reads TGTGCCAGCAGCGCTAGCGGGGGACAAGAGACCCAGTACTTC. It encodes CASSASGGQETQYF.

The chain has TRBV7-3 and TRBJ2-3; perhaps TRBD1 as D (6 bases). The CDR3 runs 14 residues. Trimming took 5 bases from V and 6 from J, leaving 15 bases between them. Germline CDR1 is SGHTA and CDR2 is FQGTGA. The CDR3 nucleotides read TGTGCCAGCAGCCCGGGACAACCTGGGGATACGCAGTATTTT. This codes for CASSPGQPGDTQYF.

J is TRBJ2-5 and V is TRBV7-3, with 9 bases lining up with TRBD2. The germline V gene has CDR1 SGHTA and CDR2 FQGTGA. V shed 2 bases and J 4 bases; nucleotides not matched to a gene: 8. The CDR3 has 16 residues. Here the CDR3 DNA reads TGTGCCAGCAGCTTAGGCGGGGGGGCCCAGGCAGAGACCCAGTACTTC. This gives the protein CASSLGGGAQAETQYF.

The chain couples TRBV10-1 to TRBJ2-2; TRBD2 agrees at 10 bases. The CDR3 covers 17 residues. Germline trimming cut 4 bases from V and 4 bases from J; bases unmatched to any gene: 9. Germline CDR1 reads WNHNN; CDR2 reads SYGVQD (reference sequence). CDR3: CASSATSGVRGTGELFF. The DNA of the CDR3 is TGCGCCAGCAGTGCCACTAGCGGGGTTCGGGGCACCGGGGAGCTGTTTTTT.

This rearrangement joins TRBV10-1 to TRBJ2-5; D is undetermined. The length of the CDR3 is 13 residues. In germline, CDR1 is WNHNN, CDR2 SYGVQD (reference sequence). V dropped 5 bases and J dropped 3 bases, with 10 bases sitting between them. CDR3 DNA sequence: TGCGCCAGCAGTAAGCTCCCGGAAGAGACCCAGTACTTC. Protein: CASSKLPEETQYF.

V gene TRBV6-5 combines with J gene TRBJ1-1; TRBD1 is a possible D gene (6 bases). V was cut by 6 bases and J by 3 bases, with 17 bases left in between. CDR1 MNHEY and CDR2 SVGAGI come from the germline V gene. This CDR3 has 15 residues. The CDR3 is CASSLLGGRHTEAFF. CDR3 coding DNA: TGTGCCAGCAGCCTCCTCGGGGGGCGGCACACTGAAGCTTTCTTT.